The rows below give T cell receptor beta chains drawn from one sample of a study of blood T cell repertoires in COVID-19. Sequencing was performed with immunoSEQ multiplex PCR; in TCRdb, only in-frame clones are kept and a portion is missing. The sample consists of 200,000 to 250,000 clones, roughly nine tenths of them appearing once. Input material: peripheral blood. These receptor sequences come from a man aged 18 to 29 with active or convalescent COVID-19. CDR3s include the opening cysteine and the closing phenylalanine or tryptophan. The D gene is left open where the match is weak. Clone size appears in some rows only: once, few, many, or a class for an expanded clone.

>13|TRBV27|.|TRBJ2-3|.
TGTGCCACCGGAGACGGGAACACAGATACGCAGTATTTT
CATGDGNTDTQYF
>18|TRBV7-9|TRBD1|TRBJ2-5|.
TGTGCCAGCAGCGCCCGGGACAGGGTCCATCCCACACAAGAGACCCAGTACTTC
CASSARDRVHPTQETQYF
>14|TRBV27|.|TRBJ1-6|once
TGTGCCAGCACCCCATCGGGGGGGCATTCACCCCTCCACTTT
CASTPSGGHSPLHF
>13|TRBV7-9|.|TRBJ2-7|.
TGTGCCAGCAGCTTAATGCAGGGAACCGAGCAGTACTTC
CASSLMQGTEQYF
>13|TRBV7-2|.|TRBJ2-7|.
TGTGCCAGCAGCTTCGACATAACCTACGAGCAGTACTTC
CASSFDITYEQYF
>13|TRBV27|.|TRBJ1-1|few
TGTGCCAGCAGTTCGACATGGGACACTGAAGCTTTCTTT
CASSSTWDTEAFF
>14|TRBV9|.|TRBJ2-6|once
TGTGTCAGCAGCGTTTACTCTGGGGCCAACGTCCTGACTTTC
CVSSVYSGANVLTF
>16|TRBV5-5|TRBD2|TRBJ2-1|.
TGTGCCAGCAGCCGGACTAGCGGGGTGATCTACAATGAGCAGTTCTTC
CASSRTSGVIYNEQFF
>13|TRBV3-1/TRBV3-2|TRBD2|TRBJ2-7|.
TGTGCCAGCATCTCTAGCGGGAGATGGGAGCAGTACTTC
CASISSGRWEQYF
>17|TRBV19|.|TRBJ1-1|.
TGTGCCAGTAGTAAACGGCGCAGTGGGGGCTTTAACACTGAAGCTTTCTTT
CASSKRRSGGFNTEAFF
>16|TRBV11-3|.|TRBJ1-2|.
TGTGCCAGCAGCTTAAACTTCCGAATAAACCTTTATGGCTACACCTTC
CASSLNFRINLYGYTF
>17|TRBV30|.|TRBJ1-2|.
TGTGCCTGGAGTGTATCCGGGACACTCAGAGTCAACTATGGCTACACCTTC
CAWSVSGTLRVNYGYTF
>15|TRBV27|.|TRBJ2-1|.
TGTGCCAGCAGTTTTGTGCCAGGGGTCTACAATGAGCAGTTCTTC
CASSFVPGVYNEQFF
>15|TRBV7-2|TRBD2|TRBJ2-7|.
TGTGCCAGCAGCTTCCCGGGGGGGGGTCCCTACGAGCAGTACTTC
CASSFPGGGPYEQYF
>15|TRBV6-2/TRBV6-3|TRBD1|TRBJ1-4|.
TGTGCCAGCAGCCAGCCCGCGACAGGGGGTGAAAAACTGTTTTTT
CASSQPATGGEKLFF
>15|TRBV15|.|TRBJ2-6|.
TGTGCCACCAGCAGACATGAGTCTGGGGCCAACGTCCTGACTTTC
CATSRHESGANVLTF
>14|TRBV7-6|.|TRBJ2-3|.
TGTGCCAGCAGCTTAGATACAGGCACAGATACGCAGTATTTT
CASSLDTGTDTQYF
>14|TRBV6-4|TRBD1|TRBJ2-7|.
TGTGCCAGCAGTACTGGACAGGGGATCGACGAGCAGTACTTC
CASSTGQGIDEQYF
>15|TRBV15|.|TRBJ2-1|.
TGTGCCACCAGCAGAGTTTCAGAACCCTACAATGAGCAGTTCTTC
CATSRVSEPYNEQFF
>14|TRBV7-9|.|TRBJ1-2|once
TGTGCCAGCAGCTTAGGTGACAGGACATATGGCTACACCTTC
CASSLGDRTYGYTF
>16|TRBV4-2|TRBD1|TRBJ1-6|.
TGTGCCAGCAGCCAAGATAGGGGGACAGTGAATTCACCCCTCCACTTT
CASSQDRGTVNSPLHF